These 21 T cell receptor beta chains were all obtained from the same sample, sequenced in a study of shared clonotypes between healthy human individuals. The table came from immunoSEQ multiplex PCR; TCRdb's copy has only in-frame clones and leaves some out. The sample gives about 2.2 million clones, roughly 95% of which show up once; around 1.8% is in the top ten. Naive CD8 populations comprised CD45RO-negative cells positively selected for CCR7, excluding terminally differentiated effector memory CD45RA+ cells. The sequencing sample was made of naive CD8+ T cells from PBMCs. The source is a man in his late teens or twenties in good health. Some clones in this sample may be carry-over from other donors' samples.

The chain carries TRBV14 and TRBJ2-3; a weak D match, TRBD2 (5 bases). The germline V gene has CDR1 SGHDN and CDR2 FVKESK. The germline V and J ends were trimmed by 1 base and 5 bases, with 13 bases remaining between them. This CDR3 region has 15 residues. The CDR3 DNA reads TGTGCCAGCAGCCAAGTCGAGGGAGTGGGAGATACGCAGTATTTT. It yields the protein CASSQVEGVGDTQYF. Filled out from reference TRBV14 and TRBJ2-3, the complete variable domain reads EAGVTQFPSHSVIEKGQTVTLRCDPISGHDNLYWYRRVMGKEIKFLLHFVKESKQDESGMPNNRFLAERTGGTYSTLKVQPAELEDSGVYFCASSQVEGVGDTQYFGPGTRLTVL.

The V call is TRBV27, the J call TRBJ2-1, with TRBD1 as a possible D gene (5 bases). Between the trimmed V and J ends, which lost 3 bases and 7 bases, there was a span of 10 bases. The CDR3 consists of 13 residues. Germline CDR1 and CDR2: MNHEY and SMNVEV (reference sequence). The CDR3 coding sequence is TGTGCCAGCAGTTTTTTCAGGGATAATGAGCAGTTCTTC. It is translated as CASSFFRDNEQFF.

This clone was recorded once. In DNA form, the CDR3 reads TGTGCCAGCAGCACACGACCGGACATTCAGTACTTC. Translating gives CASSTRPDIQYF. V is TRBV7-9 and J is TRBJ2-4; D not resolved. Trimming removed 5 bases at V and 8 bases at J, with 10 bases between. The CDR3 runs 12 residues. Germline values: CDR1 SEHNR, CDR2 FQNEAQ (reference sequence).

In DNA, the CDR3 is TGTGCCACCTACTCCGGGACGGTTAATGAAAAACTGTTTTTT. This encodes CATYSGTVNEKLFF. The chain employs TRBV10-3 and TRBJ1-4, with D maybe TRBD1 (5 bases). There are 14 residues in the CDR3. Trimming shortened V by 10 bases and J by 4 bases, and 16 bases separated the two germline ends. CDR1 and CDR2 (germline): ENHRY, SYGVKD.

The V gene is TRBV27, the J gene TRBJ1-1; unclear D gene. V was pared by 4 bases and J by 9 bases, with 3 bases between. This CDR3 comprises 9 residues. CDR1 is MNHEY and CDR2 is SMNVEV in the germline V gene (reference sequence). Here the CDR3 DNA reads TGTGCCAGCAGTTGGCAAGCTTTCTTT. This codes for CASSWQAFF.

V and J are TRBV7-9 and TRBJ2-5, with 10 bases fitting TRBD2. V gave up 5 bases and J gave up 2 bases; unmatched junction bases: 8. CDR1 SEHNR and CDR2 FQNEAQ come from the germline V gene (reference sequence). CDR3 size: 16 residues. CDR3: CASSPGTSAQQETQYF. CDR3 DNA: TGTGCCAGCAGCCCAGGGACTAGCGCACAACAAGAGACCCAGTACTTC.

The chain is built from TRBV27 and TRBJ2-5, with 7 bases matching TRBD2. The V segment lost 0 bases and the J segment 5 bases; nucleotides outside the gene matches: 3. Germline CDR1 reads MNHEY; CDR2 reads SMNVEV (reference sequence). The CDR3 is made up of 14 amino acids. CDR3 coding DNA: TGTGCCAGCAGTTTATCTCAGGGAGGGGAGACCCAGTACTTC. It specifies CASSLSQGGETQYF.

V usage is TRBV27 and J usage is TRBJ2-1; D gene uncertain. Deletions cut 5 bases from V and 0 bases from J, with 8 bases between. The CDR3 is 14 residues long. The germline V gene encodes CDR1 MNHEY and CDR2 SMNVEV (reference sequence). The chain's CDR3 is CASSHGSSYNEQFF. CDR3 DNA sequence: TGTGCCAGCAGTCACGGAAGCTCCTACAATGAGCAGTTCTTC.

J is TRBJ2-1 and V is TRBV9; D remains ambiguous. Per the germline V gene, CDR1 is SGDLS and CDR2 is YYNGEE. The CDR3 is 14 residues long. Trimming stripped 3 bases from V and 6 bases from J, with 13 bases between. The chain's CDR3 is CASSEESTPNEQFF. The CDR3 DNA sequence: TGTGCCAGCAGCGAGGAGTCGACGCCCAATGAGCAGTTCTTC.

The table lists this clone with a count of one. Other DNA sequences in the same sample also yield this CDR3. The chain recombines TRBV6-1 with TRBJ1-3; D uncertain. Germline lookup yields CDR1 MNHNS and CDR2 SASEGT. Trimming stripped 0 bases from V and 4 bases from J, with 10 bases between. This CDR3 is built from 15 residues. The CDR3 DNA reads TGTGCCAGCAGTGAAGCGCGGTTTTCGGGAAACACCATATATTTT. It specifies CASSEARFSGNTIYF.

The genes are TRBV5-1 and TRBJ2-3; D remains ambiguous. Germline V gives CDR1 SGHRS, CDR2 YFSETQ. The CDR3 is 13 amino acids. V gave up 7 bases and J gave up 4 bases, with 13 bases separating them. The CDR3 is CASANGFPDTQYF. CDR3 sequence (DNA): TGCGCCAGCGCTAATGGGTTCCCAGATACGCAGTATTTT.

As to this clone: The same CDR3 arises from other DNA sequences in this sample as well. CDR3 region: CASSGGDTEAFF. The CDR3 nucleotides are TGTGCCAGCAGTGGGGGGGACACTGAAGCTTTCTTT. The chain is built from TRBV28 and TRBJ1-1, with a weak D call TRBD1 (5 bases). V was trimmed by 5 bases and J by 3 bases, leaving 7 bases between them. The CDR3 covers 12 residues. CDR1 MDHEN and CDR2 SYDVKM come from the germline V gene.

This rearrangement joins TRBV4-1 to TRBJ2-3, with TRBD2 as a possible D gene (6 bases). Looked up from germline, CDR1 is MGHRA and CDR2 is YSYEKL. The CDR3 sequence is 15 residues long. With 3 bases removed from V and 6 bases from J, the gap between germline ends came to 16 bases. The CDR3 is CASSQDRDSKDTQYF. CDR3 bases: TGCGCCAGCAGCCAGGACCGGGACTCCAAGGATACGCAGTATTTT.

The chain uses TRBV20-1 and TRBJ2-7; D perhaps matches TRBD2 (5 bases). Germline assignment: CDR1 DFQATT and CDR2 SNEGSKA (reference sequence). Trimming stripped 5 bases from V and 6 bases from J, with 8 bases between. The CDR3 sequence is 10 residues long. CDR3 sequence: CSAFSAEQYF. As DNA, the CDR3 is TGCAGTGCTTTTAGCGCCGAGCAGTACTTC.

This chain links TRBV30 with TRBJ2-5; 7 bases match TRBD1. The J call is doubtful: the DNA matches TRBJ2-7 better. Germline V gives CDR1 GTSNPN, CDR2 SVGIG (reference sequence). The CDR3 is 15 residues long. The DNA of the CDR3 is TGTGCCTGGAGTCTCTCAGGGGGTAAGTGGTACGAGCAGTACTTC. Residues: CAWSLSGGKWYEQYF.

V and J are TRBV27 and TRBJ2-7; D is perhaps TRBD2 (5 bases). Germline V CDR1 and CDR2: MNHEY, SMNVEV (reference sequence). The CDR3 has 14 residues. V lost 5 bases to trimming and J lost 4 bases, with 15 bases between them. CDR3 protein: CASSNRGSGYEQYF. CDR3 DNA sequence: TGTGCCAGCAGTAACCGGGGTAGTGGGTACGAGCAGTACTTC.

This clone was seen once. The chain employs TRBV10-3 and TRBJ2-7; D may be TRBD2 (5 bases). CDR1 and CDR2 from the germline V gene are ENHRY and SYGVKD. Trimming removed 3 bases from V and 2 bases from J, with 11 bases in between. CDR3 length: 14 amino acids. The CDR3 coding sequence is TGTGCCATCAGTGATAGGACTCCTCCCTACGAGCAGTACTTC. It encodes CAISDRTPPYEQYF.

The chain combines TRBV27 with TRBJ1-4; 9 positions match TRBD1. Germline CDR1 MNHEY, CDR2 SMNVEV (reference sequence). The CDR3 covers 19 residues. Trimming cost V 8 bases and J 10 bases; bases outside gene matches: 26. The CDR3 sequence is CASVGQIKRLGQGTRKLFF. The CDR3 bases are TGTGCCAGCGTAGGCCAGATTAAGCGCCTGGGACAGGGAACAAGAAAACTGTTTTTT.

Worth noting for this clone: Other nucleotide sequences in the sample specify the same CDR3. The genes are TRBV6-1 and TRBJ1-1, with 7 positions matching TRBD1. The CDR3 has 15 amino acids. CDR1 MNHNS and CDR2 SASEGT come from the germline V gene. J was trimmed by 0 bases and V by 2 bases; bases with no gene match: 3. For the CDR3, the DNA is TGTGCCAGCAGTGAAATGACAGGGTTGAACACTGAAGCTTTCTTT. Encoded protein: CASSEMTGLNTEAFF.

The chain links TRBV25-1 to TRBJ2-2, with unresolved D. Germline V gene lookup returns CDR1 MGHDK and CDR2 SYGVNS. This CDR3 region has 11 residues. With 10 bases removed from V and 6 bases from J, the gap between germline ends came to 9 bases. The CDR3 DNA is TGTGCCACTGGGCTCGCCGGGGAGCTGTTTTTT. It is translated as CATGLAGELFF.

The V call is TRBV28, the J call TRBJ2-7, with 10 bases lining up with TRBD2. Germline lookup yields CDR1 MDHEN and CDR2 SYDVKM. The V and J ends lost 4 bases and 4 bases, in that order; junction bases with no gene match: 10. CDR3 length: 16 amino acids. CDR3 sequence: CASSSILAGASYEQYF. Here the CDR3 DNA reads TGTGCCAGCAGTTCTATCCTAGCGGGAGCTAGTTACGAGCAGTACTTC. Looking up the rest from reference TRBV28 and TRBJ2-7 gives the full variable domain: DVKVTQSSRYLVKRTGEKVFLECVQDMDHENMFWYRQDPGLGLRLIYFSYDVKMKEKGDIPEGYSVSREKKERFSLILESASTNQTSMYLCASSSILAGASYEQYFGPGTRLTVT.